The rows below give T cell receptor beta chains drawn from one sample of a study of cytotoxic CD8 clonotypes in ibrutinib-treated CLL. Repertoires were generated with immunoSEQ multiplex PCR, while TCRdb's copy carries only in-frame clones and drops some. The sample holds approximately 97,000 clones, 70% to 80% seen once. Sequences were derived from PBMCs, sampled after 24 months of ibrutinib treatment. Receptors were obtained from a human donor with chronic lymphocytic leukemia. CDR3s include the opening cysteine and the closing phenylalanine or tryptophan. A D gene is named only where the DNA matches it firmly. A clone size is listed for some rows: how often the clone was seen (once, few, many), or a class if it is expanded.

-	TRBJ2-4	TRBV5-1	-	CASSLEGVSLKNIQYF	TGCGCCAGCAGCTTGGAGGGGGTCTCCCTCAAAAACATTCAGTACTTC
-	TRBJ1-5	TRBV28	once	CASRNSNQPQHF	TGTGCCAGCAGAAATAGCAATCAGCCCCAGCATTTT
TRBD1	TRBJ1-4	TRBV5-1	-	CASSSGTGGVGKLFF	TGCGCCAGCAGCAGCGGGACAGGGGGCGTAGGAAAACTGTTTTTT
TRBD2	TRBJ2-3	TRBV18	-	CASSPSSGSADTQYF	TGTGCCAGCTCACCAAGTAGCGGGAGTGCAGATACGCAGTATTTT
TRBD2	TRBJ2-5	TRBV14	-	CASSQDWTSDASETQYF	TGTGCCAGCAGCCAAGATTGGACTAGCGACGCATCGGAGACCCAGTACTTC
-	TRBJ2-7	TRBV7-9	-	CASSETGQLYEQYF	TGTGCCAGCAGCGAGACGGGACAACTCTACGAGCAGTACTTC
-	TRBJ1-6	TRBV5-4	-	CASSLAPPDRARSPLHF	TGTGCCAGCAGCTTGGCCCCCCCGGACAGAGCGAGGTCACCCCTCCACTTT
-	TRBJ1-4	TRBV6-6	-	CASSPGLRAEKLFF	TGTGCCAGCAGCCCAGGACTTCGAGCCGAAAAACTGTTTTTT
TRBD1	TRBJ2-4	TRBV28	-	CASSLITGGKNIQYF	TGTGCCAGCAGTTTAATAACAGGGGGTAAAAACATTCAGTACTTC
TRBD2	TRBJ2-1	TRBV11-1	-	CASSQASGSRHEQFF	TGTGCCAGCAGCCAAGCTAGCGGGAGTCGTCATGAGCAGTTCTTC
TRBD1	TRBJ2-7	TRBV11-2	-	CASSSYRGHTYEQYF	TGTGCCAGCAGCTCCTACAGGGGGCACACCTACGAGCAGTACTTC
-	TRBJ1-5	TRBV15	few	CATSRDTQPQHF	TGTGCCACCAGCAGAGATACTCAGCCCCAGCATTTT
TRBD1	TRBJ2-6	TRBV2	-	CASQDRGDGANVLTF	TGTGCCAGCCAGGACAGGGGTGATGGGGCCAACGTCCTGACTTTC
-	TRBJ2-5	TRBV30	-	CAWSVGAYQETQYF	TGTGCCTGGAGTGTTGGGGCGTACCAAGAGACCCAGTACTTC
-	TRBJ1-4	TRBV7-8	-	CASSGGGPGGEKLFF	TGTGCCAGCAGCGGGGGGGGTCCGGGCGGTGAAAAACTGTTTTTT
-	TRBJ2-1	TRBV29-1	-	CSVDSFSGNEQFF	TGCAGCGTTGACTCATTTTCGGGGAATGAGCAGTTCTTC
-	TRBJ2-7	TRBV27	-	CASSLAGIGAYEQYF	TGTGCCAGCAGTTTAGCAGGGATCGGGGCCTACGAGCAGTACTTC
-	TRBJ1-2	TRBV19	-	CASRRENLLYGYTF	TGTGCCAGTAGGAGAGAGAACTTACTTTATGGCTACACCTTC
TRBD1	TRBJ1-5	TRBV4-1	-	CASSQEVGQGARQPQHF	TGCGCCAGCAGCCAAGAAGTAGGACAGGGGGCGCGTCAGCCCCAGCATTTT
-	TRBJ1-1	TRBV28	few	CASSLSPRTNTEAFF	TGTGCCAGCAGTCTCTCCCCCCGGACGAACACTGAAGCTTTCTTT
TRBD2	TRBJ2-3	TRBV4-2	-	CASSQDPARRGASTDTQYF	TGTGCCAGCAGCCAAGATCCGGCTCGGCGGGGGGCCAGCACAGATACGCAGTATTTT
TRBD1	TRBJ2-7	TRBV6-1	-	CASSPGQGIAYEQYF	TGTGCCAGCAGCCCAGGACAGGGGATCGCCTACGAGCAGTACTTC
-	TRBJ2-1	TRBV19	-	CASSRRVFNEQFF	TGTGCCAGTTCCAGGCGGGTTTTCAATGAGCAGTTCTTC
TRBD1	TRBJ1-5	TRBV19	-	CASSPLGTGINQPQHF	TGTGCCAGTAGTCCTCTTGGGACAGGGATCAATCAGCCCCAGCATTTT
TRBD1	TRBJ2-7	TRBV6-6	-	CASSFLYTGTGYEQYF	TGTGCCAGCAGTTTTCTTTACACCGGGACAGGCTACGAGCAGTACTTC
-	TRBJ1-3	TRBV5-1	few	CASSPMGGSGNTIYF	TGCGCCAGCAGCCCCATGGGGGGTTCTGGAAACACCATATATTTT
-	TRBJ2-7	TRBV19	-	CASSNTGPRSYEQYF	TGTGCCAGTAGTAATACAGGGCCGAGATCCTACGAGCAGTACTTC
TRBD1	TRBJ2-6	TRBV27	-	CASRTGIPGANVLTF	TGTGCCAGCAGGACAGGGATACCTGGGGCCAACGTCCTGACTTTC